This TCR beta chain was profiled in a study of blood T cells in healthy people across ages. A second PCR, run for about 7 to 12 cycles, used a sample-barcoded 5' primer plus a J-beta primer mix. Each CDR3 protein is one row after TCRdb ran MiXCR on the 5' RACE reads. This table holds nearly 800,000 distinct CDR3 sequences, just under 25% found once. Germline lookup yields CDR1 DFQATT and CDR2 SNEGSKA (reference sequence). CDR3 size: 17 residues. After removal of 6 bases from V and 2 bases from J, the junction contained 11 bases not matched to a gene. There are many counts of this clonotype. Its antigen is undetermined. Study conclusions and caveats: TCR beta diversity was tightly associated with the proportion of naive T cells.

These same records also appear under a second study, on T cells of mothers and their children. From that study: Related mother and child pairs showed slightly greater overlap (not significant) than unrelated pairs did. Not a single persistent microchimeric T cell clone was detected.

The TCR sequence derives from a boy aged 5-17 years in good health. The chain recombines TRBV20-1 with TRBJ2-7; 15 bases are a match to TRBD2. Sequenced material: blood. The CDR3 loop reads CSALLGTSGGPTYEQYF. Written as DNA, the CDR3 is TGCAGTGCCCTACTCGGGACTAGCGGGGGGCCGACCTACGAGCAGTACTTC.